Detailed here is one T cell receptor beta chain. The data were obtained in a study of T cell responses to AZD1222 COVID-19 vaccine. Assay used: immunoSEQ multiplex PCR; TCRdb lists only in-frame clones, some missing. The data show 150,000 to 250,000 clones, over 85% seen once. Per germline, CDR1 SEHNR and CDR2 FQNEAQ (reference sequence). V lost 1 base to trimming and J lost 1 base, with 11 bases between them. The CDR3 is 15 residues long. The chain links TRBV7-9 to TRBJ2-7; tentatively, D is TRBD1 (6 bases). The receptor comes from an adult who received the AZD1222 COVID-19 vaccine. The sequenced sample was peripheral blood, obtained 28 days after the second AZD1222 dose. The CDR3 region is CASSLGNQGSYEQYF. In DNA, the CDR3 is TGTGCCAGCAGCTTAGGTAATCAGGGGTCCTACGAGCAGTACTTC.